This T cell receptor beta chain was recorded in a study of blood T cell repertoires in COVID-19 (dated by TCRdb to about 2020). About the full investigation: The collaborator samples originated in the United States, Italy and Spain and spanned the acute and convalescent phases of COVID-19. The material from the prospective study consisted of cDNA or gDNA derived from T cells, B-cell-depleted T cells, or PBMCs. Subjects who had been exposed to COVID-19, were actively infected with it, or had recovered from it provided the deeply sampled blood TCRbeta repertoires that made up the dataset. The repertoires were made available in a free public database intended to serve as a resource for research on the immune response to SARS-CoV-2. The samples were drawn from the first 160 participants of the ongoing ImmuneRACE study and from some 1,300 subjects provided by 6 global collaborators. The sample metadata nearly always contained a de-identified subject ID, COVID-19 status, age in years and sex. Where available, HLA class I and class II types were taken from metadata supplied by the sample provider and were not determined by assay-based typing.

As concerns this clone: Its recognized antigen is unknown. No base quality information exists; no much larger clone differs at one position.

The collaborating institutions used their own protocols to collect whole blood in K2EDTA tubes. For TCRbeta analysis, collaborator samples were shipped as frozen whole blood, as isolated PBMCs, or as DNA extracted from either sample type. The immunoSEQ Assay, a bias-controlled multiplex PCR, was used to amplify TCRbeta CDR3 regions from genomic DNA. The published analysis was carried out like this. Within the assay, amplification of reference gene primers was used to estimate how many nucleated cells each sample contained. Sequence reads were collapsed and filtered to measure the absolute abundance of every unique TCRbeta CDR3 rearrangement. For each sample, productive Simpson clonality was calculated as the square root of Simpson's diversity index across productive rearrangements. TCRdb retrieved this table from immuneACCESS and kept in-frame rearrangements only. Not all clones are present; in checked studies, unresolved V genes account for under half, and no reason is known for the remainder. The DNA was the basis for D and trimming; V, J and clone size are from that table. The sample data list about 88,000 clones, and 75% to 90% of these were observed just once. The top ten hold over 8.5% of the sample.

What the work shows at the level of the full study, not this receptor alone: How much clinical and demographic metadata was included differed by source and by participant, and the metadata was provided uncurated.

From the cysteine through the phenylalanine, the CDR3 covers 14 amino acids. The kept DNA is CDR3 alone, 42 bases in frame from the first base. Germline trimming amounts to 5 bases on V and 9 bases on J, with 5 as the count of junction bases outside the gene matches. The germline V gene specifies SNHLY as CDR1 and FYNNEI as CDR2. Source material: peripheral blood. This clonotype originated in a man older than 75 with acute or convalescent COVID-19. The V and J genes are TRBV2 and TRBJ2-1; the central 12 bases match TRBD2. The base sequence is TGTGCCAGCAGTTCGAGACTAGCGGGAGTTGAGCAGTTCTTC. Translated, this is CASSSRLAGVEQFF.